This T cell receptor beta chain was sequenced during a study of blood T cell repertoires in COVID-19. Whole-study context: From the United States, Italy and Spain came samples of acute and convalescent COVID-19. PBMCs, B-cell-depleted T cells, or T cells provided the cDNA or gDNA that made up the material.

CDR1 and CDR2 (germline): SGHRS, YFSETQ. Trimming took off 3 bases at V and 6 bases at J, with 15 bases between the two ends. This CDR3 contains 14 residues. The authors' processing: Estimation of nucleated cell counts relied on the amplification of reference gene primers. Produced via immunoSEQ multiplex PCR; TCRdb's table is partial and in-frame only. That table furnishes V, J and clone size, whereas the DNA furnished D and trimming. The data contain 240,000 or so clones, 87% of them singletons. This rearrangement joins TRBV5-1 to TRBJ2-5; TRBD2 might be the D (5 bases). The sequenced sample consisted of peripheral blood. The TCR originated in a man aged 55 to 70 who had recovered from COVID-19. CDR3 loop: CASSSEGMGKTQYF. In DNA, the CDR3 is TGCGCCAGCAGCTCCGAGGGTATGGGAAAGACCCAGTACTTC.